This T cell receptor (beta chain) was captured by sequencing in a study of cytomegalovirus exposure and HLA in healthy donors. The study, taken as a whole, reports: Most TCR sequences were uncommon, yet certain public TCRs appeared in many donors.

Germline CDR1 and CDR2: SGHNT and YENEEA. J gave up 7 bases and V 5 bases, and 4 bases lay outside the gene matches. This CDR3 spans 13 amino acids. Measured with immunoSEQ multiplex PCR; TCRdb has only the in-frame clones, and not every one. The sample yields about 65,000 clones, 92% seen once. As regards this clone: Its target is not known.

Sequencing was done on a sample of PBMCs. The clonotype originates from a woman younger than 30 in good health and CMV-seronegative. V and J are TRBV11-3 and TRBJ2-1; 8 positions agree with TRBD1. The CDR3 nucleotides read TGTGCCAGCAGCGGACAGGGTCGGAATGAGCAGTTCTTC. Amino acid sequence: CASSGQGRNEQFF.